This TCR beta chain comes out of a study of OX40 agonist ivuxolimab in advanced cancers. Profiling relied on immunoSEQ multiplex PCR, and the TCRdb table lists in-frame clones only, not all of them. Of 55,000 or so clones in the sample, roughly 87% were seen once. Sample: CD4+ or CD8+ T cells sorted from blood, taken in a trial of the OX40 agonist ivuxolimab. The clonotype was recovered from an adult with an advanced solid tumor such as melanoma, head and neck, liver or kidney cancer.

CDR3 sequence (DNA): TGTGCCAGCAGTTACTTCGGTAGCGGTGTCGACGAGCAGTACTTC. It is translated as CASSYFGSGVDEQYF. The genes are TRBV6-6 and TRBJ2-7, with D possibly TRBD2 on 6 matching bases. The ends were cut back, 1 base at V and 5 bases at J, with 15 bases in the middle. The CDR3 runs 15 residues. Germline lookup yields CDR1 MNHNY and CDR2 SVGAGI (reference sequence).